This is a list of T cell receptor beta chains from one sample in a study of shared clonotypes between healthy human individuals. Repertoires were generated with immunoSEQ multiplex PCR, while TCRdb's copy carries only in-frame clones and drops some. Of about 2.4 million clones listed, approximately 90% are singletons. The sequencing sample was made of naive CD4+ T cells sorted from blood. The receptors originated from a man in his late teens or twenties in good health. CDR3s include the opening cysteine and the closing phenylalanine or tryptophan. The order of the fields is V gene, D gene, J gene, clone size, CDR3 length, CDR3 DNA, CDR3 protein. The D gene is left open where the match is weak. Clone size is shown for a subset of rows, as once, few, many or a class of expanded clone.

v_gene: TRBV5-8; d_gene: .; j_gene: TRBJ1-2; abundance: .; len: 13; CDR3nt: TGTGCCAGCAGCTCGGCTTTCGGGTCTGGCTACACCTTC; CDR3aa: CASSSAFGSGYTF
v_gene: TRBV27; d_gene: TRBD2; j_gene: TRBJ2-2; abundance: .; len: 15; CDR3nt: TGTGCCAGCAGTTACGCGGGAGGAAACACCGGGGAGCTGTTTTTT; CDR3aa: CASSYAGGNTGELFF
v_gene: TRBV5-1; d_gene: TRBD1; j_gene: TRBJ1-2; abundance: .; len: 14; CDR3nt: TGCGCCAGCAGCTTGTCTGGACAGGGACATGCCTACACCTTC; CDR3aa: CASSLSGQGHAYTF
v_gene: TRBV6-5; d_gene: .; j_gene: TRBJ2-3; abundance: .; len: 14; CDR3nt: TGTGCCAGCAGCCTCGGTCCGCCTCCAGATACGCAGTATTTT; CDR3aa: CASSLGPPPDTQYF
v_gene: TRBV25-1; d_gene: .; j_gene: TRBJ1-5; abundance: .; len: 14; CDR3nt: TGTGCCAGCAGTGAACCAGGGGATAATCAGCCCCAGCATTTT; CDR3aa: CASSEPGDNQPQHF
v_gene: TRBV5-6; d_gene: .; j_gene: TRBJ2-1; abundance: .; len: 16; CDR3nt: TGTGCCAGCAGCCTTGCTGGGGTGAGCTCCTACAATGAGCAGTTCTTC; CDR3aa: CASSLAGVSSYNEQFF
v_gene: TRBV5-6; d_gene: TRBD1; j_gene: TRBJ2-7; abundance: .; len: 15; CDR3nt: TGTGCCAGCAGCCGGACAGGGGGCGATTCCTACGAGCAGTACTTC; CDR3aa: CASSRTGGDSYEQYF
v_gene: TRBV25-1; d_gene: .; j_gene: TRBJ1-1; abundance: .; len: 16; CDR3nt: TGTGCCAGCAGCAAAAGCCCGCCCCCCCTTGTACCTGAAGCTTTCTTT; CDR3aa: CASSKSPPPLVPEAFF
v_gene: TRBV5-1; d_gene: TRBD2; j_gene: TRBJ2-5; abundance: .; len: 18; CDR3nt: TGCGCCAGCAGGAGCGGGACTAGCGGGAGGGTTGACCAAGAGACCCAGTACTTC; CDR3aa: CASRSGTSGRVDQETQYF
v_gene: TRBV5-5; d_gene: TRBD2; j_gene: TRBJ2-5; abundance: .; len: 17; CDR3nt: TGTGCCAGCAGAGGTAGACTAGCACCGAGTTTGTCGGAGACCCAGTACTTC; CDR3aa: CASRGRLAPSLSETQYF
v_gene: TRBV5-1; d_gene: .; j_gene: TRBJ2-7; abundance: .; len: 15; CDR3nt: TGCGCCAGCGCCCAATCCTGGGGGCAGGTTTACGAGCAGTACTTC; CDR3aa: CASAQSWGQVYEQYF
v_gene: TRBV6-5; d_gene: .; j_gene: TRBJ2-7; abundance: .; len: 14; CDR3nt: TGTGCCAGCAGTTACGAGCTGGGGTCCTACGAGCAGTACTTC; CDR3aa: CASSYELGSYEQYF
v_gene: TRBV19; d_gene: .; j_gene: TRBJ2-5; abundance: .; len: 13; CDR3nt: TGTGCCAGTAGTATGGCGCTACAAGAGACCCAGTACTTC; CDR3aa: CASSMALQETQYF
v_gene: TRBV30; d_gene: .; j_gene: TRBJ1-4; abundance: once; len: 13; CDR3nt: TGTGCCTGGGTACGGGCTCCAGGTGAAAAACTGTTTTTT; CDR3aa: CAWVRAPGEKLFF
v_gene: TRBV5-6; d_gene: .; j_gene: TRBJ1-5; abundance: .; len: 15; CDR3nt: TGTGCCAGCAGCTTGGGGCAGGGTTTTAGGCAGCCCCAGCATTTT; CDR3aa: CASSLGQGFRQPQHF
v_gene: TRBV6-1; d_gene: TRBD1; j_gene: TRBJ1-4; abundance: .; len: 13; CDR3nt: TGTGCCAGCAGAAACACAGGGGGAGAAAAACTGTTTTTT; CDR3aa: CASRNTGGEKLFF
v_gene: TRBV5-1; d_gene: TRBD2; j_gene: TRBJ2-1; abundance: .; len: 16; CDR3nt: TGCGCCAGCAGCGGAATGACTAGCATCGGTTTCGATGAGCAGTTCTTC; CDR3aa: CASSGMTSIGFDEQFF
v_gene: TRBV5-1; d_gene: TRBD2; j_gene: TRBJ2-1; abundance: .; len: 15; CDR3nt: TGCGCCAGCAGCTTGATTAGCGGGGGGGCTGATGAGCAGTTCTTC; CDR3aa: CASSLISGGADEQFF
v_gene: TRBV6-1; d_gene: .; j_gene: TRBJ2-3; abundance: .; len: 13; CDR3nt: TGTGCCAGCAGTGAAGGGAGAACAGATACGCAGTATTTT; CDR3aa: CASSEGRTDTQYF
v_gene: TRBV6-5; d_gene: .; j_gene: TRBJ1-5; abundance: .; len: 14; CDR3nt: TGTGCCAGCAGAAAGACTGGGGGCAATCAGCCCCAGCATTTT; CDR3aa: CASRKTGGNQPQHF
v_gene: TRBV5-1; d_gene: .; j_gene: TRBJ2-7; abundance: once; len: 13; CDR3nt: TGCGCCAGCAGCCCCGGGGAGATCTACGAGCAGTACTTC; CDR3aa: CASSPGEIYEQYF
v_gene: TRBV6-5; d_gene: .; j_gene: TRBJ2-7; abundance: .; len: 14; CDR3nt: TGTGCCAGCAGTTACTCTGCCCGCTCCTACGAGCAGTACTTC; CDR3aa: CASSYSARSYEQYF
v_gene: TRBV29-1; d_gene: TRBD1; j_gene: TRBJ1-1; abundance: .; len: 12; CDR3nt: TGCAGCGGCGGACAGGGGAACACTGAAGCTTTCTTT; CDR3aa: CSGGQGNTEAFF
v_gene: TRBV27; d_gene: .; j_gene: TRBJ2-7; abundance: .; len: 14; CDR3nt: TGTGCCAGCAGTTCCCGGGACGGTGCCTACGAGCAGTACTTC; CDR3aa: CASSSRDGAYEQYF
v_gene: TRBV5-4; d_gene: .; j_gene: TRBJ1-2; abundance: .; len: 14; CDR3nt: TGTGCCAGCAGCTTCCCAGCGGTGAACTATGGCTACACCTTC; CDR3aa: CASSFPAVNYGYTF
v_gene: TRBV7-3; d_gene: .; j_gene: TRBJ1-6; abundance: .; len: 12; CDR3nt: TGTGCCAGCAGCGCGGCGGGATCACCCCTCCACTTT; CDR3aa: CASSAAGSPLHF
v_gene: TRBV7-2; d_gene: .; j_gene: TRBJ2-1; abundance: .; len: 14; CDR3nt: TGTGCCAGCAGCCACGGGACCCTTCCTTGGGAGCAGTTCTTC; CDR3aa: CASSHGTLPWEQFF
v_gene: TRBV5-1; d_gene: TRBD2; j_gene: TRBJ2-3; abundance: .; len: 15; CDR3nt: TGCGCCAGCAGCTTCAGCGGGGGACGCACAGATACGCAGTATTTT; CDR3aa: CASSFSGGRTDTQYF
v_gene: TRBV6-6; d_gene: .; j_gene: TRBJ1-1; abundance: .; len: 15; CDR3nt: TGTGCCAGCGAAAGGGGGGGCAGGCGAAACACTGAAGCTTTCTTT; CDR3aa: CASERGGRRNTEAFF
v_gene: TRBV7-9; d_gene: .; j_gene: TRBJ1-4; abundance: .; len: 13; CDR3nt: TGTGCCAGCAGTCAACGGGGCCGGGAAAAACTGTTTTTT; CDR3aa: CASSQRGREKLFF
v_gene: TRBV5-1; d_gene: .; j_gene: TRBJ1-4; abundance: .; len: 15; CDR3nt: TGCGCCAGCAGCTCGGAAGGGTCTACTAATGAAAAACTGTTTTTT; CDR3aa: CASSSEGSTNEKLFF
v_gene: TRBV7-8; d_gene: .; j_gene: TRBJ2-7; abundance: .; len: 14; CDR3nt: TGTGCCAGCAGCGTGACTGACGGTTCCTACGAGCAGTACTTC; CDR3aa: CASSVTDGSYEQYF
v_gene: TRBV30; d_gene: .; j_gene: TRBJ1-1; abundance: .; len: 13; CDR3nt: TGTGCCTGGAGTGGGACAGACCTGGGTATGGCTTTCTTT; CDR3aa: CAWSGTDLGMAFF
v_gene: TRBV7-6; d_gene: TRBD2; j_gene: TRBJ2-5; abundance: .; len: 16; CDR3nt: TGTGCCAGCAGCTTAGGCGGACTAGGTATAGGAGAGACCCAGTACTTC; CDR3aa: CASSLGGLGIGETQYF
v_gene: TRBV5-1; d_gene: .; j_gene: TRBJ1-6; abundance: .; len: 16; CDR3nt: TGCGCCAGCAGCTTGGTGTCGGGGGTATCCAATTCACCCCTCCACTTT; CDR3aa: CASSLVSGVSNSPLHF
v_gene: TRBV5-4; d_gene: .; j_gene: TRBJ1-4; abundance: .; len: 16; CDR3nt: TGTGCCAGCAGCTCTTCCGGGACATCTATTACTGAAAAACTGTTTTTT; CDR3aa: CASSSSGTSITEKLFF
v_gene: TRBV7-3; d_gene: .; j_gene: TRBJ2-5; abundance: .; len: 15; CDR3nt: TGTGCCAGCAGCAAAAGAGGGCACGAAGGGGAGACCCAGTACTTC; CDR3aa: CASSKRGHEGETQYF
v_gene: TRBV5-1; d_gene: .; j_gene: TRBJ2-7; abundance: .; len: 15; CDR3nt: TGCGCCAGCAGCTTGGCCGGTCCCCCCAGTGTTGGGCAGTACTTC; CDR3aa: CASSLAGPPSVGQYF
v_gene: TRBV30; d_gene: .; j_gene: TRBJ1-2; abundance: .; len: 15; CDR3nt: TGTGCCTGGAGTGTACTGAGGGGCGTTCGGAATGGCTACACCTTC; CDR3aa: CAWSVLRGVRNGYTF
v_gene: TRBV5-4; d_gene: .; j_gene: TRBJ2-7; abundance: .; len: 15; CDR3nt: TGTGCCAGCAGCTTCTTCGGGACGGACTCCTACGAGCAGTACTTC; CDR3aa: CASSFFGTDSYEQYF